This TCR beta chain is drawn from a study of beta chain features in type 1 diabetes. Looking at the study overall: There were some 110 million sorted cells examined across all samples. Whole-study results and caveats: When cDNA is sequenced, cells with high TCR expression could be over-represented. Patients and controls would be equally affected if PCR favored shorter templates.

The whole isolated RNA underwent reverse transcription, so sequencing captured expressed TCRB transcripts. Mean read depth for naive, central memory and regulatory T cell samples was several million reads. Sequenced by immunoSEQ multiplex PCR; TCRdb stores in-frame clones only, minus some. The table includes 400,000 to 500,000 clones, approximately 13% detected once. Germline V gene lookup returns CDR1 SQVTM and CDR2 ANQGSEA. The V gene end was trimmed by 7 bases and the J gene end by 5 bases; junction bases not matched to a gene: 7. This CDR3 comprises 13 residues. Notes on this clone: What it binds is unknown.

The clonotype was recovered from a man aged 25-45 years in good health. The J gene is TRBJ1-1, the V gene TRBV29-1; the match to TRBD1 covers 10 bases. Sequencing was performed on naive CD4+ T cells from blood. Written as DNA, the CDR3 is TGCAGCGCTGTGACAGGGGGCTTTACTGAAGCTTTCTTT. This encodes CSAVTGGFTEAFF. The full variable domain, in which reference TRBV29-1 and TRBJ1-1 provide the parts outside the CDR3, is SAVISQKPSRDICQRGTSLTIQCQVDSQVTMMFWYRQQPGQSLTLIATANQGSEATYESGFVIDKFPISRPNLTFSTLTVSNMSPEDSSIYLCSAVTGGFTEAFFGQGTRLTVV.